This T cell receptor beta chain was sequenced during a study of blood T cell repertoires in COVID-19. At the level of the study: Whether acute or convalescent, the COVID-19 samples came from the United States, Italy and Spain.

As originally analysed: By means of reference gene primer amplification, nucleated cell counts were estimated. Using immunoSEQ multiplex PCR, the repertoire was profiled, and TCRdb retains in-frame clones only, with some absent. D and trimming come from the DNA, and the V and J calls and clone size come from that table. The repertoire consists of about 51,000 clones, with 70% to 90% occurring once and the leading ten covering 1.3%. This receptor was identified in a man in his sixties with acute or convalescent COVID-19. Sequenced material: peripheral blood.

This chain's CDR3 is CASSPRSGGGDTQYF. CDR3 sequence (DNA): TGCGCCAGCAGCCCACGCTCAGGGGGTGGGGATACGCAGTATTTT. V is TRBV5-1 and J is TRBJ2-3, with TRBD1 matching over 7 bases. This CDR3 comprises 15 residues. Germline lookup yields CDR1 SGHRS and CDR2 YFSETQ. V was clipped by 4 bases and J by 6 bases; unmatched bases: 11.